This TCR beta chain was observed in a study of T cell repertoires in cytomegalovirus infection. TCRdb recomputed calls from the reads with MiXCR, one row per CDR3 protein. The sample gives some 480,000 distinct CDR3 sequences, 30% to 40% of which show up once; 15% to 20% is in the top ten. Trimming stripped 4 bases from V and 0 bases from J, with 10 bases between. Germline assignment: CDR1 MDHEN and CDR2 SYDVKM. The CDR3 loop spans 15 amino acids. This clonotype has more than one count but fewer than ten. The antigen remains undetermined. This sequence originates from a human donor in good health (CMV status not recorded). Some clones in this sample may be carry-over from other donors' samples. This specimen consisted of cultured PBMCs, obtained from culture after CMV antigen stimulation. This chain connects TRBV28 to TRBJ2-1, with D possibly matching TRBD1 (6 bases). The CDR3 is CASSSHRDSYNEQFF. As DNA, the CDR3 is TGTGCCAGCAGTTCCCACAGGGACTCCTACAATGAGCAGTTCTTC.